The entry below describes one T cell receptor (beta chain). This clonotype appeared a few times. Which antigen it targets is not known. Base qualities are missing; no much larger clone stands one base away. This sample was included in a study of response to subunit inactivated influenza vaccine (dated by TCRdb to the late 2010s). About the study as a whole: Deep quantitative profiling of the T cell receptor repertoire was used in the study to follow responses to a trivalent subunit inactivated influenza vaccine. The research as a whole found: According to the authors, only a limited number of new T cells may be recruited by each seasonal influenza vaccination.

The CDR3 holds 14 amino acids from the cysteine to the phenylalanine. Only CDR3 DNA remains: 42 bases, in frame from the first base. CDR1 DFQATT and CDR2 SNEGSKA are derived from the germline V gene (reference sequence). V is trimmed back by 1 base and J by 5 bases, and the junction contains 5 bases that no gene match accounts for. Libraries were constructed by RT-PCR. Sequencing was performed on an Illumina HiSeq 2500. In-frame beta chains were kept once TCRdb had trimmed the public reads at Q25 with fastp and called clones with MiXCR. CDR3 protein sequences are deduplicated, and each keeps its most common genes and DNA. In all, the sample holds 530,000 or so distinct CDR3 sequences, and about 25% of those were seen once. In total, the top ten clones hold under 2.5% of the sample.

This clonotype originated in a man aged 50 or older who received an inactivated influenza vaccine. Donor details come from another sample of the same person, matched by shared clones. Sequencing was performed on CD4+ T cells sorted from PBMCs, taken 4 to 6 days after vaccination. The chain employs TRBV20-1 and TRBJ2-1; the junction holds 7 bases that match TRBD2. The CDR3 region: CSARGEAGDNEQFF. The nucleotide sequence reads as follows: TGCAGTGCTAGAGGGGAGGCGGGAGACAATGAGCAGTTCTTC.